Described below is a single T cell receptor beta chain sequence and its context. V lost 2 bases, J lost 2 bases, and 7 bases lay in between. Germline CDR1 and CDR2: GTSNPN and SVGIG (reference sequence). The CDR3 sequence is 14 residues long. The data belong to a study of CD8+ T cells in alopecia areata. The treatment was: oral pan-JAK inhibitor, 5-10 mg twice daily. RNA was isolated and reverse transcribed to cDNA, the sequencing template. The method was immunoSEQ multiplex PCR; TCRdb's version includes in-frame clones alone and lacks a portion of them. The sample has 40,000 to 50,000 clones; less than 70% are singletons.

This sequence was found in a human donor with alopecia areata. The V gene is TRBV30, the J gene TRBJ2-6, with D uncertain. This sample comprised CD8+ T cells sorted from blood, obtained at week 4, from a patient treated with tofacitinib. CDR3 region: CAWSRAAGANVLTF. CDR3 bases: TGTGCCTGGAGTCGGGCAGCTGGGGCCAACGTCCTGACTTTC.